These 10 T cell receptor beta chains originate from one sample sequenced in a study of cytomegalovirus exposure and HLA in healthy donors. Sequencing was performed with immunoSEQ multiplex PCR; in TCRdb, only in-frame clones are kept and a portion is missing. The sample yields approximately 300,000 clones, roughly 88% seen once. What was sequenced was PBMCs. The receptors derive from a woman between 18 and 29 years old in good health and CMV-seronegative.

J is TRBJ1-2 and V is TRBV7-2; 10 bases map to TRBD1. Trimming took 4 bases from V and 8 from J; bases not matched to a gene: 7. This CDR3 region has 14 residues. Per germline, CDR1 SGHTA and CDR2 FQGNSA. CDR3 sequence reads: CASSSTGGAEGYTF. The CDR3 DNA reads as TGTGCCAGCAGCTCGACAGGGGGCGCAGAAGGCTACACCTTC.

V gene TRBV5-1 combines with J gene TRBJ2-7; the match to TRBD2 covers 11 bases. J gave up 2 bases and V 4 bases, and 8 bases lay outside the gene matches. The CDR3 covers 16 residues. Germline CDR1 SGHRS, CDR2 YFSETQ. The CDR3 nucleotides are TGCGCCAGCAGCAGGACCGGGACTAGCGGTACCTACGAGCAGTACTTC. Amino acid sequence: CASSRTGTSGTYEQYF. Variable domain in full (rest from reference TRBV5-1 and TRBJ2-7): KAGVTQTPRYLIKTRGQQVTLSCSPISGHRSVSWYQQTPGQGLQFLFEYFSETQRNKGNFPGRFSGRQFSNSRSEMNVSTLELGDSALYLCASSRTGTSGTYEQYFGPGTRLTVT.

This clone was counted a few times. The rearrangement uses TRBV19 and TRBJ2-2; the match to TRBD1 covers 9 bases. The CDR3 has 14 residues. The V segment lost 9 bases and the J segment 5 bases; nucleotides outside the gene matches: 7. Germline lookup yields CDR1 LNHDA and CDR2 SQIVND (reference sequence). The chain's CDR3 is CASVGTGMTGELFF. The DNA of the CDR3 is TGTGCCAGCGTCGGGACAGGGATGACCGGGGAGCTGTTTTTT.

J is TRBJ1-1 and V is TRBV10-3; 7 bases map to TRBD1. Per germline, CDR1 ENHRY and CDR2 SYGVKD. The ends lost 4 bases at V and 5 bases at J; junction bases unmatched: 7. This CDR3 contains 14 residues. The CDR3 spells CAISGGTDGTEAFF. The CDR3 DNA reads TGTGCCATCAGTGGGGGGACAGATGGAACTGAAGCTTTCTTT.

This clone was seen repeatedly, ten times or more. The chain couples TRBV6-4 to TRBJ2-3; possibly TRBD2 for D (5 bases). This CDR3 comprises 13 residues. V was shortened by 6 bases and J by 1 base, with 8 bases between the two germline ends. From germline, CDR1 is MRHNA and CDR2 SNTAGT. The CDR3 spells CASSPGGTDTQYF. For the CDR3, the DNA is TGTGCCAGCAGCCCCGGGGGCACAGATACGCAGTATTTT.

This chain joins TRBV7-2 and TRBJ1-1; D might be TRBD1 (6 bases). Germline V gives CDR1 SGHTA, CDR2 FQGNSA. V lost 6 bases and J 2 bases, leaving 13 bases between the germline ends. The CDR3 is 14 amino acids. CDR3 sequence: CASRTAGVNTEAFF. The DNA for the CDR3 is TGTGCCAGCAGGACAGCAGGGGTAAACACTGAAGCTTTCTTT.

The J gene is TRBJ2-7, the V gene TRBV9, with TRBD1 identical over 8 bases. The CDR3 is 15 amino acids. Per the germline V gene, CDR1 is SGDLS and CDR2 is YYNGEE. J was trimmed by 0 bases and V by 4 bases; bases with no gene match: 6. CDR3 residues: CASSPSGTGSYEQYF. CDR3 DNA: TGTGCCAGCAGCCCTAGTGGGACAGGCTCCTACGAGCAGTACTTC.

CDR3 sequence reads: CASTTPAGGTYEQYF. DNA for the CDR3: TGTGCCAGCACCACCCCGGCCGGGGGAACCTACGAGCAGTACTTC. The chain recombines TRBV28 with TRBJ2-7; D perhaps matches TRBD2 (6 bases). V lost 7 bases and J 2 bases, leaving 18 bases between the germline ends. From germline, CDR1 is MDHEN and CDR2 SYDVKM. This CDR3 has 15 amino acids.

The rearrangement links TRBV30 to TRBJ1-1, with 9 bases matching TRBD1. J lost 10 bases, V lost 3 bases, and 6 bases had no gene match. Germline V gene sequence: CDR1 GTSNPN, CDR2 SVGIG (reference sequence). The CDR3 totals 12 residues. Here the CDR3 DNA reads TGTGCCTGGAGCCCACAGGGGGCGCGAGCTTTCTTT. This translates into CAWSPQGARAFF.

CDR3 in DNA: TGCGCCAGCAGCTTGGTCTCTAGTGCGTACGAGCAGTACTTC. This translates into CASSLVSSAYEQYF. The rearrangement links TRBV5-1 to TRBJ2-7; D remains unclear. V lost 0 bases, J lost 4 bases, and 11 bases lay in between. Germline CDR1 SGHRS, CDR2 YFSETQ. The CDR3 runs to 14 residues. Filled out from reference TRBV5-1 and TRBJ2-7, the complete variable domain reads KAGVTQTPRYLIKTRGQQVTLSCSPISGHRSVSWYQQTPGQGLQFLFEYFSETQRNKGNFPGRFSGRQFSNSRSEMNVSTLELGDSALYLCASSLVSSAYEQYFGPGTRLTVT.